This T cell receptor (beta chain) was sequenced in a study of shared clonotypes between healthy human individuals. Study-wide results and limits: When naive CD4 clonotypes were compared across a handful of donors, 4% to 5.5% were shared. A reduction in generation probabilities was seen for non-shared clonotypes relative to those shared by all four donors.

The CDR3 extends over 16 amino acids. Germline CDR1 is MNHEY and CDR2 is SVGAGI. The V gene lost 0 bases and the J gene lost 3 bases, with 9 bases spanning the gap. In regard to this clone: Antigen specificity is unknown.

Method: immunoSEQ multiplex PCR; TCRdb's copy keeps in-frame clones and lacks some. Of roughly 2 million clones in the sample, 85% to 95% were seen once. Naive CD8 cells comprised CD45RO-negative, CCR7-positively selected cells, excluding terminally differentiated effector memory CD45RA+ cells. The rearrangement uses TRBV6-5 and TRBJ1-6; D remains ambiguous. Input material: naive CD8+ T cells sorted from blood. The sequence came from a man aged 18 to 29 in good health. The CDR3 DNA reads TGTGCCAGCAGTTACTCCAGCTCTAACTATAATTCACCCCTCCACTTT. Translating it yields CASSYSSSNYNSPLHF.